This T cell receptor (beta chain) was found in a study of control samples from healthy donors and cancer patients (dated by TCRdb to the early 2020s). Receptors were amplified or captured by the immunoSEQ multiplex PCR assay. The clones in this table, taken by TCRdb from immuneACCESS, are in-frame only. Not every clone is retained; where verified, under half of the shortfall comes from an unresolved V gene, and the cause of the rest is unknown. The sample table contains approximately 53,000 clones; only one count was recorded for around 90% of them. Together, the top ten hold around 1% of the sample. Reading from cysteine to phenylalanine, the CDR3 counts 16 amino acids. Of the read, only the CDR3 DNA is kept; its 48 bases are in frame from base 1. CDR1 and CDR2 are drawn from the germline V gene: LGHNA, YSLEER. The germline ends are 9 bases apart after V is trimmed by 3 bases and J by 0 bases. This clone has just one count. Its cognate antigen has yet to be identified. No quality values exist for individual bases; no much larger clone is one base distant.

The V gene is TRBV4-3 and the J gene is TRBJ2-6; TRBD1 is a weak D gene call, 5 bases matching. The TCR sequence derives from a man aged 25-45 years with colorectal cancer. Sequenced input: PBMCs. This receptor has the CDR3 CASSQSRVSGANVLTF. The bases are TGCGCCAGCAGCCAGTCCAGGGTCTCTGGGGCCAACGTCCTGACTTTC.